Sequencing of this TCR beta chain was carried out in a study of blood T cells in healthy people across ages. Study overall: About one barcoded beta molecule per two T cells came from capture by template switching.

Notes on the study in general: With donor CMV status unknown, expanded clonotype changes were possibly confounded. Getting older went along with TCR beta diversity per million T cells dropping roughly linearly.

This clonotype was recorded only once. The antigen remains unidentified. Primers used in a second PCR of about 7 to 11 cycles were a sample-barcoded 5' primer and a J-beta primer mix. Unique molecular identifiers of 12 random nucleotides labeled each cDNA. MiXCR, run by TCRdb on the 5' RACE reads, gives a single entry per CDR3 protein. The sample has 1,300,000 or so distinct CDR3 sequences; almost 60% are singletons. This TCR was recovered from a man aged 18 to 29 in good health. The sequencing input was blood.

CDR3 nucleotides: TGTGCCAGCAGCTTAGGGGCTGGTGGTAAGGCCTACAATGAGCAGTTCTTC. Translating gives CASSLGAGGKAYNEQFF. The chain has TRBV11-3 and TRBJ2-1; unclear D gene. Deletions cut 1 base from V and 2 bases from J, with 15 bases between. The germline V gene encodes CDR1 SGHNT and CDR2 YENEEA. This CDR3 comprises 17 residues.